The subject of this entry is one T cell receptor beta chain. This clone was picked up a small number of times. Its recognized antigen is unknown. No much larger clonotype is one base removed from it; base qualities were not supplied. Other DNA sequences in the same sample also yield this CDR3. This specimen comes from a study of CD8+ T cells in alopecia areata listed by TCRdb under 2018. Regarding the research as a whole: Treated patients were enrolled in an open-label pilot trial of oral tofacitinib at 5 to 10 mg twice daily for moderate-to-severe alopecia areata. On the human side, TCRbeta sequencing was run on scalp tissue and on sorted CD4+ and CD8+ peripheral blood T cells from healthy controls and from alopecia areata patients with either patchy or totalis/universalis disease. Tofacitinib was given for 6 to 18 months, followed by 6 months of follow-up off drug to assess delayed response and recurrence. Amplification of TCRbeta CDR3 regions was done by immunoSEQ multiplex PCR using 35 Vbeta forward primers and 13 Jbeta reverse primers. RNA was extracted with the PAXgene miRNA kit for fixed scalp, the miRNeasy kit for PBMCs, and the RNeasy kit for mouse skin. In both human patients and the C3H/HeJ mouse model, the study applied high-throughput TCRbeta sequencing to look at T cell clonal expansion in alopecia areata. Scalp clonality was compared among normal scalp (n=4), patchy alopecia areata scalp (n=8), and alopecia totalis/universalis scalp (n=8). Biopsies were taken from tofacitinib-treated patients at baseline and at 4 and 24 weeks of treatment, and a later scalp biopsy was taken in several of the tofacitinib-treated patients.

The junction carries 7 bases between V and J, which are trimmed by 6 bases and 4 bases respectively. Looking up the germline V gene (reference sequence) yields CDR1 MNHEY and CDR2 SMNVEV. From the cysteine up to the phenylalanine, the CDR3 has a length of 11 residues. Of all the DNA, just the CDR3 is kept, 33 bases in frame from base 1. Library prep was done by the immunoSEQ multiplex PCR assay. RNA was extracted from all samples and reverse transcribed into cDNA, which served as template for TCR sequencing. First-strand cDNA was synthesized with SuperScript III using a 2:1 mix of oligo-dT and random hexamers. A synthetic immune receptor repertoire was used to gauge amplification bias, and whatever bias remained was removed computationally. In the original analysis: Raw reads were preprocessed to remove errors, and CDR3 was defined according to IMGT conventions as the region from the conserved cysteine to phenylalanine. Clonality was computed as 1 minus the Shannon entropy, with the entropy normalized by log2 of the number of productive unique TCRs. Scalp TCRbeta sequences were cross-referenced with sorted blood CD4 and CD8 repertoires so that the CD4 or CD8 identity of scalp clones could be inferred. TCRdb carries this immuneACCESS record with in-frame sequences only. Its versions omit some clonotypes, under half of them owing to an unresolved V gene in the studies checked, with the rest unexplained. From that table come the V and J calls and clone size; the DNA was used to work out D and trimming. A total of more than 200,000 clones appear in this sample, roughly two thirds of them only once. Under 1.5% of the sample goes to the ten largest clones.

The time point label of this sample denotes: baseline before oral tofacitinib. From alopecia areata patients, peripheral blood was collected along with lesional scalp punch biopsies. PBMCs were isolated by density centrifugation and stained for CD3, CD4 and CD8, after which CD4+ and CD8+ T cells were sorted on a FACSAria. Here is what the overall study found, with its caveats: Lesional scalp, especially in alopecia totalis/universalis, showed higher clonality and more expanded CD8+ clones than normal scalp, suggesting antigenic drive. TCR sequences shared between patients were less clear than in mice, possibly partly because of HLA diversity in the patient population. Scalp TCR repertoire analysis is complicated because resident alphabeta T cells in normal human skin are also sequenced, whereas mouse skin is dominated by gammadelta T cells.

Recombination connected TRBV27 to TRBJ2-7, with the D segment identity uncertain. The source is a human donor with alopecia areata. Specimen: CD4+ T cells sorted from blood, collected at week 0. In nucleotide form, the sequence is TGTGCCAGCAGCCAAGGGTACGAGCAGTACTTC. Its protein reads: CASSQGYEQYF.